This T cell receptor beta chain was profiled in a study of T cell repertoires in cytomegalovirus infection. About the study: Matching HLA type and CMV infection were both indicated by public TCR beta signatures.

Using its own MiXCR run on the reads, TCRdb lists one record per CDR3 protein. The sample lists some 600,000 distinct CDR3 sequences, 24% occurring once. Study findings and constraints: HLA-C-restricted CMV-specific TCR beta clonotypes prevailed in the ex vivo response. Cumulative frequency (of public TCR beta family members) identified carriers of CMV plus the relevant HLA.

In the case of this clonotype: Its antigen is as yet unknown.

The CDR3 has 14 amino acids. V was shortened by 5 bases and J by 5 bases, with 13 bases between the two germline ends. The receptor's source is a human donor in good health (CMV status not recorded). Some clones in this sample may be carry-over from other donors' samples. The genes are TRBV7-1 and TRBJ2-1; D may be TRBD1 or TRBD2 (5 bases each). TRBV7-1 is annotated as an ORF whose role is uncertain. What was sequenced was CD8+ T cells from PBMCs. This CDR3 is CASSPPGPDNEQFF. The CDR3 coding sequence is TGTGCCAGCAGCCCGCCGGGGCCAGACAATGAGCAGTTCTTC.